These 32 T cell receptor beta chains came from one sample sequenced in a study of T-cell memory formation after mild COVID-19. A single record per CDR3 protein comes from TCRdb applying MiXCR to the 5' RACE reads. The sample contains about 400,000 distinct CDR3 sequences, approximately 15% of which appear only once. Material for sequencing was PBMCs or a T cell subset sorted from them (not recorded which). All receptors come from a man aged 18-30 years who had mild COVID-19 (a few samples of this study predate the infection). Cell type and time point are not known.

This clonotype was found many times. The rearrangement joins TRBV5-1 to TRBJ1-6; 9 positions agree with TRBD1. Germline V lookup: CDR1 SGHRS, CDR2 YFSETQ. The CDR3 length is 15 residues. Losses at the gene ends were 4 bases for V and 8 bases for J; bases not matched to a gene: 7. The CDR3 spells CASSALQGADSPLHF. CDR3 sequence (DNA): TGCGCCAGCAGCGCACTACAGGGGGCGGATTCACCCCTCCACTTT.

The chain couples TRBV3-1 to TRBJ2-1; possibly TRBD1 for D (6 bases). This CDR3 has 15 residues. Germline V gives CDR1 LGHDT, CDR2 YNNKEL (reference sequence). Trimming left V 3 bases short and J 3 bases short, with 12 bases between. The CDR3 loop is CASSQSTGNYNEQFF. For the CDR3, the DNA is TGTGCCAGCAGCCAGTCGACAGGAAACTACAATGAGCAGTTCTTC.

The chain has TRBV6-2 or TRBV6-3 and TRBJ2-7, with TRBD1 identical over 7 bases. With V trimmed by 10 bases and J by 0 bases, 3 bases remained unmatched. Germline V lookup: CDR1 MNHEY, CDR2 SVGEGT. The CDR3 is 12 amino acids. The CDR3 region has the DNA TGTGCCACCGGACAGGCCTCCTACGAGCAGTACTTC. It is translated as CATGQASYEQYF.

This clonotype was observed a few times. J is TRBJ2-6 and V is TRBV5-1; tentatively, D is TRBD1 (5 bases). This CDR3 is 15 amino acids long. In germline, CDR1 is SGHRS, CDR2 YFSETQ. V lost 4 bases, J lost 1 base, and 9 bases lay in between. CDR3 region: CASSLQDSGANVLTF. The DNA of the CDR3 is TGCGCCAGCAGCCTACAGGATTCTGGGGCCAACGTCCTGACTTTC. Full variable domain (rest looked up from reference TRBV5-1 and TRBJ2-6): KAGVTQTPRYLIKTRGQQVTLSCSPISGHRSVSWYQQTPGQGLQFLFEYFSETQRNKGNFPGRFSGRQFSNSRSEMNVSTLELGDSALYLCASSLQDSGANVLTFGAGSRLTVL.

The V gene is TRBV6-6, the J gene TRBJ2-7; the D gene is possibly TRBD1 (6 bases). The CDR3 spans 16 residues. V dropped 8 bases and J dropped 0 bases, with 20 bases sitting between them. Germline CDR1 reads MNHNY; CDR2 reads SVGAGI (reference sequence). CDR3 loop: CASCRPTGSYSYEQYF. The CDR3 coding sequence is TGTGCCAGCTGCCGACCCACAGGGAGCTACTCCTACGAGCAGTACTTC.

There are a few counts of this clonotype. V gene TRBV30 combines with J gene TRBJ1-5; no clear D. CDR3 length equals 13 residues. The germline V gene has CDR1 GTSNPN and CDR2 SVGIG (reference sequence). V lost 1 base to trimming and J lost 0 bases, with 4 bases between them. The CDR3 sequence is CAWSEDSNQPQHF. DNA of the CDR3: TGTGCCTGGAGTGAGGATAGCAATCAGCCCCAGCATTTT.

The chain links TRBV15 to TRBJ2-3; D gene ambiguous. The V end was cut by 2 bases, the J end by 3 bases, with 12 bases between. The V gene's germline CDR1 is LNHNV and CDR2 YYDKDF (reference sequence). CDR3 length: 15 residues. The CDR3 region is CATSRFSVETDTQYF. The CDR3 DNA reads TGTGCCACCAGCAGATTCTCAGTGGAAACAGATACGCAGTATTTT.

In its sample, this clonotype was seen a few times. The gene calls are TRBV28 and TRBJ1-5; 8 bases line up with TRBD1. This CDR3 region has 16 residues. Trimming at V came to 6 bases and at J to 2 bases, leaving 9 bases not matched to a gene. CDR1 and CDR2 from the germline V gene are MDHEN and SYDVKM. CDR3 residues: CASRVQGARGNQPQHF. CDR3 nucleotides: TGTGCCAGCAGAGTGCAGGGGGCGCGGGGCAATCAGCCCCAGCATTTT.

The CDR3 coding sequence is TGCAGTGCCGTCGAGGGAACCGGAAACACCATATATTTT. Translation: CSAVEGTGNTIYF. This chain uses TRBV20-1 with TRBJ1-3; D remains ambiguous. Germline values: CDR1 DFQATT, CDR2 SNEGSKA (reference sequence). Trimming left V 6 bases short and J 4 bases short, with 13 bases between. The CDR3 is made up of 13 amino acids.

The CDR3 nucleotides read TGTGCCAGCGTCGGGACTAGCGGTACAGATACGCAGTATTTT. The encoded protein is CASVGTSGTDTQYF. The rearrangement links TRBV6-5 to TRBJ2-3; 11 positions agree with TRBD2. The CDR3 has 14 amino acids. CDR1 is MNHEY, CDR2 SVGAGI, per germline. V shed 8 bases, J shed 3 bases, and the junction held 4 bases outside the gene matches.

In its sample, this clonotype was seen a few times. This sequence joins TRBV10-3 and TRBJ2-7; 7 bases align to TRBD1. The CDR3 runs to 12 residues. The germline V gene encodes CDR1 ENHRY and CDR2 SYGVKD. V shed 6 bases, J shed 3 bases, and the junction held 2 bases outside the gene matches. The CDR3 region is CAISRDSYEQYF. Here the CDR3 DNA reads TGTGCCATCAGCCGGGACAGCTACGAGCAGTACTTC.

The sample holds a few counts of this clonotype. This chain connects TRBV9 to TRBJ2-7; 10 bases match TRBD1. Per germline, CDR1 SGDLS and CDR2 YYNGEE. The CDR3 is 14 residues long. V dropped 10 bases and J dropped 4; count of bases not matched to a gene: 11. CDR3 coding DNA: TGTGCCGCTTCCGCCGGGACAGGGGTATACGAGCAGTACGTC. This translates into CAASAGTGVYEQYV.

The chain carries TRBV12-3 or TRBV12-4 and TRBJ2-1; possibly TRBD2 for D (7 bases). V was shortened by 7 bases and J by 6 bases, with 16 bases between the two germline ends. CDR3 length: 14 amino acids. In DNA form, the CDR3 reads TGTGCCAGCACCCCGAGGGGGGGCGGCAATGAGCAGTTCTTC. Translated: CASTPRGGGNEQFF.

This clonotype showed up many times. This chain uses TRBV6-5 with TRBJ1-1; no clear D gene. The CDR3 sequence is 14 residues long. V lost 8 bases and J 4 bases, leaving 17 bases between the germline ends. CDR1 and CDR2 (germline): MNHEY, SVGAGI. CDR3 sequence reads: CASSSSGRGTEAFF. The CDR3 coding sequence is TGTGCCAGCTCTAGTAGCGGGCGGGGCACTGAAGCTTTCTTT.

In this sample, this clonotype turned up a few times. The gene calls are TRBV11-2 and TRBJ2-2, with TRBD1 as a possible D gene (6 bases). Germline V gives CDR1 SGHAT, CDR2 FQNNGV. Trimming stripped 5 bases from V and 6 bases from J, with 10 bases between. The CDR3 loop spans 13 amino acids. The CDR3 spells CASSQQGAGELFF. The CDR3 coding sequence is TGTGCCAGCAGCCAACAGGGTGCCGGGGAGCTGTTTTTT.

This clonotype was seen a few times. V and J are TRBV5-1 and TRBJ2-3; D unclear. Germline lookup yields CDR1 SGHRS and CDR2 YFSETQ. V shed 0 bases and J shed 1 base, with 12 bases lying between them. CDR3 size: 16 residues. The CDR3 nucleotides read TGCGCCAGCAGCTTGGGGGCCGGCGTAGGCACAGATACGCAGTATTTT. Its translation: CASSLGAGVGTDTQYF.

The chain employs TRBV3-1 and TRBJ1-4; the D is unclear. Germline CDR1 LGHDT, CDR2 YNNKEL (reference sequence). The CDR3 is made up of 15 amino acids. Trimming took off 2 bases at V and 8 bases at J, with 15 bases between the two ends. The DNA of the CDR3 is TGTGCCAGCAGCCAATCGACCAGCCGGGAAGAAAAACTGTTTTTT. It specifies CASSQSTSREEKLFF.

The genes are TRBV4-3 and TRBJ2-5; a possible D gene is TRBD2 (7 bases). V was clipped by 2 bases and J by 7 bases, with 17 bases between them. The germline gives CDR1 LGHNA, CDR2 YSLEER. The CDR3 is 15 residues long. DNA for the CDR3: TGCGCCAGCAGCCAAAGAGCCGGGGGGCCGGCGACCCAGTACTTC. Residues: CASSQRAGGPATQYF.

This chain connects TRBV10-3 to TRBJ2-7; D gene uncertain. There are 12 residues in the CDR3. V dropped 4 bases and J dropped 4 bases, with 8 bases sitting between them. CDR1 is ENHRY, CDR2 SYGVKD, per germline. Here the CDR3 DNA reads TGTGCCATCAGTGGACACCCTTACGAGCAGTACTTC. It encodes CAISGHPYEQYF.

The chain employs TRBV5-6 and TRBJ2-1, with TRBD1 identical over 10 bases. From germline, CDR1 is SGHDT and CDR2 YYEEEE. V was clipped by 4 bases and J by 7 bases; unmatched bases: 5. There are 14 residues in the CDR3. CDR3 sequence (DNA): TGTGCCAGCAGCATGGGGGACAGGGGAAATGAGCAGTTCTTC. This encodes CASSMGDRGNEQFF.

This sequence joins TRBV20-1 and TRBJ2-7, with 7 positions matching TRBD1. The CDR3 loop spans 12 amino acids. V lost 5 bases, J lost 2 bases, and 3 bases stayed unmatched. Germline V CDR1 and CDR2: DFQATT, SNEGSKA (reference sequence). CDR3 amino acids: CSAGQATYEQYF. CDR3 bases: TGCAGTGCTGGACAGGCCACCTACGAGCAGTACTTC.

Only one count was recorded for this clonotype. The V call is TRBV7-9, the J call TRBJ1-4; TRBD1 matches at 8 bases. The CDR3 length is 13 residues. Losses at the gene ends were 5 bases for V and 12 bases for J; bases not matched to a gene: 8. Germline V gives CDR1 SEHNR, CDR2 FQNEAQ (reference sequence). The CDR3 coding sequence is TGTGCCAGCAGCGAAGCTGACAGGGGTCAACTGTTTTTT. This sequence encodes CASSEADRGQLFF. The full variable domain, rest sourced from reference TRBV7-9 and TRBJ1-4, is DTGVSQNPRHKITKRGQNVTFRCDPISEHNRLYWYRQTLGQGPEFLTYFQNEAQLEKSRLLSDRFSAERPKGSFSTLEIQRTEQGDSAMYLCASSEADRGQLFFGSGTQLSVL.

This clonotype has just a few counts. The genes are TRBV3-1 and TRBJ1-2, with D hard to call. The CDR3 extends over 10 amino acids. The V and J ends lost 0 bases and 7 bases respectively, with 0 bases between them. The germline gives CDR1 LGHDT, CDR2 YNNKEL (reference sequence). The DNA for the CDR3 is TGTGCCAGCAGCCAAGATGGCTACACCTTC. Its protein product is CASSQDGYTF. Variable domain in full (rest from reference TRBV3-1 and TRBJ1-2): DTAVSQTPKYLVTQMGNDKSIKCEQNLGHDTMYWYKQDSKKFLKIMFSYNNKELIINETVPNRFSPKSPDKAHLNLHINSLELGDSAVYFCASSQDGYTFGSGTRLTVV.

V usage is TRBV12-3 or TRBV12-4 and J usage is TRBJ1-5, with a tentative D call TRBD1 (5 bases). This CDR3 has 12 residues. V was shortened by 4 bases and J by 9 bases, with 10 bases between the two germline ends. In nucleotides, the CDR3 is TGTGCCAGCAGTTCCGACAGTCCGCCCCAGCATTTT. Its protein product is CASSSDSPPQHF.

This clonotype was seen a handful of times. The chain couples TRBV27 to TRBJ2-1, with D tentatively TRBD2 (6 bases). From germline, CDR1 is MNHEY and CDR2 SMNVEV (reference sequence). This CDR3 spans 14 amino acids. V was cut by 8 bases and J by 0 bases, with 11 bases left in between. The CDR3 coding sequence is TGTGCCAGCGGCCGGGGGAGCTCCTACAATGAGCAGTTCTTC. It translates to CASGRGSSYNEQFF.

This sequence joins TRBV11-2 and TRBJ2-1, with 8 positions matching TRBD1. This CDR3 comprises 17 residues. The germline V gene has CDR1 SGHAT and CDR2 FQNNGV. After removal of 5 bases from V and 6 bases from J, the junction contained 15 bases not matched to a gene. CDR3 amino acids: CASSRDPTGGYGNEQFF. CDR3 in DNA: TGTGCCAGCAGCCGCGACCCCACAGGGGGGTACGGCAATGAGCAGTTCTTC.

There are a few counts of this clonotype. The rearrangement links TRBV5-1 to TRBJ1-6, with D perhaps matching TRBD1 (5 bases). Per germline, CDR1 SGHRS and CDR2 YFSETQ. The CDR3 has 15 residues. Trimming shortened V by 2 bases and J by 8 bases, and 14 bases separated the two germline ends. The CDR3 bases are TGCGCCAGCAGCTTCGAAGGAGGAGGGGATTCACCCCTCCACTTT. This codes for CASSFEGGGDSPLHF.

The chain couples TRBV18 to TRBJ1-6, with D possibly being TRBD1 (6 bases). Looked up from germline, CDR1 is KGHSH and CDR2 is LQKENI. This CDR3 region has 16 residues. Trimming shortened V by 5 bases and J by 0 bases, and 11 bases separated the two germline ends. Here the CDR3 DNA reads TGTGCCAGCTCAACGCCCAGGGGCTCCTATAATTCACCCCTCCACTTT. Protein sequence: CASSTPRGSYNSPLHF.

This clonotype was seen a few times. This sequence joins TRBV6-5 and TRBJ2-5, with 10 bases that match TRBD2. The CDR3 covers 15 residues. With 6 bases clipped from V and 5 bases from J, the junction kept 9 bases outside the gene matches. CDR1 MNHEY and CDR2 SVGAGI come from the germline V gene. CDR3 bases: TGTGCCAGCAGGGGAGCGGGGGGGTTAGGGGAGACCCAGTACTTC. As protein: CASRGAGGLGETQYF.

In this sample, this clonotype turned up a few times. This chain connects TRBV29-1 to TRBJ2-4; D unresolved. Trimming stripped 7 bases from V and 0 bases from J, with 4 bases between. Per the germline V gene, CDR1 is SQVTM and CDR2 is ANQGSEA. This CDR3 is built from 11 residues. The CDR3, as DNA: TGCAGCGGGACAGCCAAAAACATTCAGTACTTC. Its protein product is CSGTAKNIQYF.

The V and J genes are TRBV7-8 and TRBJ2-3, with D unresolved. CDR3 size: 12 residues. V lost 6 bases and J 2 bases, leaving 6 bases between the germline ends. Germline CDR1 SGHVS, CDR2 FQNEAQ. The CDR3 DNA sequence: TGTGCCAGCAGGGAGCTCACAGATACGCAGTATTTT. Translating gives CASRELTDTQYF.

The CDR3 region has the DNA TGTGCCAGCAGACTTCTAGCGGGGGGGCGTGAGACCCAGTACTTC. It yields the protein CASRLLAGGRETQYF. This chain connects TRBV12-3 or TRBV12-4 to TRBJ2-5, with 12 bases lining up with TRBD2. J gave up 5 bases and V 6 bases, and 7 bases lay outside the gene matches. This CDR3 has 15 amino acids.